The 8 T cell receptor beta chains in this list originate from one sample, sequenced in a study of shared clonotypes between healthy human individuals. Naive CD8 cells comprised CD45RO-negative, CCR7-positively selected cells, excluding terminally differentiated effector memory CD45RA+ cells. The table came from immunoSEQ multiplex PCR; TCRdb's copy has only in-frame clones and leaves some out. The table has about 2 million clones, about 95% seen once. The sequenced sample consisted of naive CD8+ T cells sorted from blood. The receptors come from a man between 18 and 35 years old in good health.

J is TRBJ1-2 and V is TRBV4-3; 8 bases are a match to TRBD1. Germline lookup yields CDR1 LGHNA and CDR2 YSLEER. This CDR3 region has 17 residues. The V gene end was trimmed by 0 bases and the J gene end by 8 bases; junction bases not matched to a gene: 14. CDR3 residues: CASSQDEGTGRLGGYTF. CDR3 nucleotides: TGCGCCAGCAGCCAAGATGAGGGGACAGGCCGCCTTGGGGGCTACACCTTC.

This clone was recorded only once. The chain recombines TRBV19 with TRBJ2-2; D gene unclear. Germline assignment: CDR1 LNHDA and CDR2 SQIVND (reference sequence). V lost 4 bases, J lost 3 bases, and 6 bases lay in between. The CDR3 has 13 amino acids. The CDR3 nucleotides are TGTGCCAGTAGTAAGATTTACACCGGGGAGCTGTTTTTT. Translating it yields CASSKIYTGELFF.

The chain links TRBV6-6 to TRBJ2-1; D may match TRBD1 or TRBD2 (6 bases each). Germline CDR1 and CDR2: MNHNY and SVGAGI (reference sequence). V dropped 0 bases and J dropped 4 bases, with 10 bases sitting between them. The CDR3 has 15 amino acids. The CDR3, as DNA: TGTGCCAGCAGTTACTCGAGAGGGGGGTACAATGAGCAGTTCTTC. This translates into CASSYSRGGYNEQFF.

J is TRBJ2-1 and V is TRBV7-2, with 7 nucleotides matching TRBD2. The CDR3 runs to 14 residues. The germline CDR1 and CDR2 sequences are SGHTA and FQGNSA. After removal of 3 bases from V and 10 bases from J, the junction contained 9 bases not matched to a gene. In DNA form, the CDR3 reads TGTGCCAGCAGCTTTTTAGGCGGGAGCGAGGAGCAGTTCTTC. It encodes CASSFLGGSEEQFF.

The rearrangement uses TRBV10-3 and TRBJ1-1; D uncertain. Germline values: CDR1 ENHRY, CDR2 SYGVKD. The length of the CDR3 is 11 residues. Trimming removed 9 bases at V and 1 base at J, with 6 bases between. CDR3 region: CAIAENTEAFF. DNA for the CDR3: TGTGCCATTGCAGAGAACACTGAAGCTTTCTTT.

The chain couples TRBV5-6 to TRBJ2-7, with D perhaps matching TRBD1 (7 bases). This CDR3 has 16 residues. The ends were cut back, 0 bases at V and 3 bases at J, with 16 bases in the middle. The germline V gene has CDR1 SGHDT and CDR2 YYEEEE. The CDR3 region is CASSLDHTGEDYEQYF. In DNA, the CDR3 is TGTGCCAGCAGCTTGGACCATACAGGGGAGGACTACGAGCAGTACTTC.

As regards this clone: The sample holds other DNA sequences that translate to the same CDR3. The chain has TRBV9 and TRBJ2-7; either TRBD1 or TRBD2 may fit D (6 bases each). The V end lost 0 bases, the J end lost 2 bases, and 9 bases lay between the germline ends. The CDR3 has 14 amino acids. CDR1 and CDR2 from the germline V gene are SGDLS and YYNGEE. The CDR3 DNA follows: TGTGCCAGCAGCGTAGGGGGGGCCACCTACGAGCAGTACTTC. Its protein product is CASSVGGATYEQYF.

The chain carries TRBV13 and TRBJ1-1; 9 bases line up with TRBD1. CDR1 and CDR2 (germline): PRHDT, FYEKMQ (reference sequence). V lost 2 bases to trimming and J lost 4 bases; unmatched junction nucleotides: 5. The CDR3 extends over 15 amino acids. The CDR3 DNA reads TGTGCCAGCAGCTTACCATCGGGACAGGGCACTGAAGCTTTCTTT. Protein product: CASSLPSGQGTEAFF.